Sequencing of this TCR beta chain was carried out in a study of shared clonotypes between healthy human individuals. As for the study in general: For every donor, three CD4 naive, three CD4 memory, two CD8 naive and one CD8 memory plates were used.

Broader study findings: Lower generation probabilities were found for non-shared clonotypes than for those shared by all four donors.

As regards this clone: Antigen specificity is unknown.

This CDR3 spans 15 amino acids. Germline V gives CDR1 SEHNR, CDR2 FQNEAQ (reference sequence). V was trimmed by 1 base and J by 6 bases, leaving 14 bases between them. Naive CD8 cells, CD45RO-negative and positively selected for CCR7, excluded terminally differentiated effector memory CD45RA+ cells. Produced via immunoSEQ multiplex PCR; TCRdb's table is partial and in-frame only. The sample contains about 2.1 million clones, 93% of which appear only once. The chain links TRBV7-9 to TRBJ2-3, with D perhaps TRBD2 (6 bases). The specimen sequenced was naive CD8+ T cells from PBMCs. This sequence originates from a man aged 18 to 29 in good health. Some clones in this sample may be carry-over from other donors' samples. In DNA form, the CDR3 reads TGTGCCAGCAGCTTAGTAGCGGCAGAGAGGGATACGCAGTATTTT. Translated, it gives CASSLVAAERDTQYF. Full variable domain (remainder filled in from reference TRBV7-9 and TRBJ2-3): DTGVSQNPRHKITKRGQNVTFRCDPISEHNRLYWYRQTLGQGPEFLTYFQNEAQLEKSRLLSDRFSAERPKGSFSTLEIQRTEQGDSAMYLCASSLVAAERDTQYFGPGTRLTVL.